This T cell receptor (beta chain) was sequenced during a study of OX40 agonist ivuxolimab in advanced cancers. Study background: Participants, 75% to 90% male, averaged approximately 65 years of age, ranging from about 23 to 79. Partial responses were achieved by three patients, one with hepatocellular carcinoma and two with cutaneous melanoma. Overall study findings and caveats: Partly responding patients at 0.1-3.0 mg/kg showed some of the smallest clonal expansion.

Samples of blood were obtained at baseline, on cycle 4 day 1, and on cycle 7 day 1. Trimming stripped 6 bases from V and 7 bases from J, with 22 bases between. CDR1 is SEHNR and CDR2 is FQNEAQ in the germline V gene (reference sequence). The CDR3 has 15 residues. Here immunoSEQ multiplex PCR was the method, and the copy in TCRdb shows in-frame clones only, minus some. The top ten hold over 1.3% of the sample, which has 50,000 to 60,000 clones, 70% to 85% seen once. Of note for this clone: The antigen is not known.

This clonotype was obtained from an adult with an advanced solid tumor such as melanoma, head and neck, liver or kidney cancer. Sequencing was performed on CD4+ or CD8+ T cells sorted from blood, taken in a trial of the OX40 agonist ivuxolimab. This chain uses TRBV7-9 with TRBJ2-7; D is undetermined. This CDR3 reads CASSPPWPPSTEQYF. For the CDR3, the DNA is TGTGCCAGCAGTCCCCCTTGGCCGCCCTCTACGGAGCAGTACTTC.